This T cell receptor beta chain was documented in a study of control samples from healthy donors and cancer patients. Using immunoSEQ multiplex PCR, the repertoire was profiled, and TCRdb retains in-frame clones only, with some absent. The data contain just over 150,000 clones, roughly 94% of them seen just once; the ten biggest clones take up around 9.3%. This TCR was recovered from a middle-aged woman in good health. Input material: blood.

CDR3 residues: CASSSSGTGASEAFF. CDR3 DNA sequence: TGTGCCAGCAGTTCGTCCGGGACAGGGGCGTCTGAAGCTTTCTTT. The chain recombines TRBV2 with TRBJ1-1; TRBD1 matches at 10 bases. V lost 5 bases and J lost 6; bases outside the gene matches: 9. Germline-derived CDR1 and CDR2 are SNHLY and FYNNEI. There are 15 residues in the CDR3.